This T cell receptor beta chain was sequenced for a study of identical twins (dated by TCRdb to 2015 to 2016). Background for the entire study: To test whether fetal clonotypes persist, the study used deep sequencing on TCR alpha and beta repertoires from monozygotic twins, unrelated adults of various ages, and cord blood. To rule out contamination, replicate twin experiments were performed at different times with different library preparation protocols. Overall study outcomes, separate from this receptor: In monozygotic twins, out-of-frame TCR alpha sharing was systematically underestimated by recombination models, although the models agreed with sharing between unrelated individuals. The excess sharing between twins in beta out-of-frame sequences was weaker because fewer shared sequences reduced the signal-to-noise ratio. Out-of-frame TCR alpha sequences shared between twins showed an excess of low generation-probability sequences compared with coincidental sharing between unrelated individuals. Zero-insertion analyses could be partly confounded by invariant T cells such as MAIT and iNKT, although diverse VJ usage argued against such confounding for most clonotypes. Abundant cord blood beta clonotypes had fewer insertions, young adult naive repertoires showed a similar but weaker trend, and memory repertoires showed no such trend. Conclusions relied on cross-sectional statistical analysis, since the same donors could not be followed over many years.

This clonotype was counted a few times. Which antigen it targets is not known. One base away there is no much larger clone; base qualities are not given. All donors were healthy Caucasians. The twin cohort consisted of three pairs of female monozygotic twins, all aged roughly 18 to 29 years. Positive isolation kits from Invitrogen were used to isolate the CD4+ and CD8+ T cell populations. The CDR3 starts with the cysteine, ends with the phenylalanine, and has 16 residues. Only CDR3 DNA is held: 48 bases, read in frame from base 1. V loses 5 bases at its end and J loses 8 bases; junction bases beyond the gene matches: 9. Via the germline V gene, CDR1 is ENHRY and CDR2 SYGVKD. Library preparation used 5' RACE. TCRdb shows the sequencer as Illumina HiSeq 2000. Template switching added a universal primer binding site, and the final cDNA carried a unique molecular identifier that allowed TCR cDNA molecules to be counted accurately. Specific primers in the conserved constant-segment region were used to synthesize first-strand cDNA for TCR alpha and beta chains. To control for contamination, every cDNA library was double barcoded, receiving both a SMART-Mk sample barcode and Illumina barcodes. Two successive PCR steps introduced TruSeq adapter sequences along with Illumina sample barcodes. The Illumina HiSeq platform was used with custom primers to sequence TCR alpha and beta cDNA libraries. On the study's bioinformatics: Raw reads were processed with MiGEC to extract unique molecular identifiers, and MiXCR was used to determine CDR3 positions. For each individual, recombination models were inferred using an EM algorithm with the repgenHMM and IGoR tools. The analysis of shared clonotypes was done with the tcR package in R, with sharing normalized by the product of cloneset sizes. To study raw recombination free of thymic and clonal selection effects, out-of-frame nonproductive sequences were analyzed. The public reads were reprocessed in TCRdb via fastp at Q25 and MiXCR, keeping in-frame beta chains. Merged by CDR3 protein, the rows form single entries marked with the most common genes and DNA. The V and J calls and clone size come from TCRdb's table, not from the authors' own analysis. The sample has 300,000 or so distinct CDR3 sequences on record, around 9.7% of them singletons. The top ten clones comprise about 7.1% of the sample.

The same sample was also used in a study of yellow fever vaccine responses in identical twins. From that second study: The authors reported that the T cell response to vaccination in identical twins appeared partly convergent and partly personalized. In identical twins, the study followed T cell clones that responded to the vaccine with precision.

The chain links TRBV10-3 with TRBJ1-6; 10 bases in the middle match TRBD1. The clonotype comes from a woman under 30 in good health. The sequenced sample was CD8+ T cells sorted from blood. The CDR3 amino acid sequence is: CAISNGQGETDSPLHF. In nucleotide form, the sequence is TGTGCCATCAGTAACGGACAGGGGGAGACCGATTCACCCCTCCACTTT.